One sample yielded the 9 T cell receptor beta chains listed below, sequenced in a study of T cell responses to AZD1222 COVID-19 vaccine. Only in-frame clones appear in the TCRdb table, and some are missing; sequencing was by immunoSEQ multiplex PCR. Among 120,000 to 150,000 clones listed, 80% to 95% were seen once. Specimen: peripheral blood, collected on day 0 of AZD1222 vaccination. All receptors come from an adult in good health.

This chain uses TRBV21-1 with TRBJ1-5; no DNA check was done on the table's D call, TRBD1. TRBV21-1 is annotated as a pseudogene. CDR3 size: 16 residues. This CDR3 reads CASSKGRDSDYQPQHF. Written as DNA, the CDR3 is TGTGCCAGCAGCAAAGGTAGGGACAGCGATTATCAGCCCCAGCATTTT.

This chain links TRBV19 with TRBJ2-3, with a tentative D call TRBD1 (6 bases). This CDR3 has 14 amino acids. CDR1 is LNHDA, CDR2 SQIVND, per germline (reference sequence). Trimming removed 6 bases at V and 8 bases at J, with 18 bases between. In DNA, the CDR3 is TGTGCCAGTAGCCTACAGGGATGGGCCAGTACGCAGTATTTT. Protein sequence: CASSLQGWASTQYF.

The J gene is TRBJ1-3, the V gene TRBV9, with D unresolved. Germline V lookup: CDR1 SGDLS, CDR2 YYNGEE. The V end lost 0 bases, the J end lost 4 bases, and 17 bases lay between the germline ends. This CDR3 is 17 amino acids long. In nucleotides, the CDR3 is TGTGCCAGCAGCGTAGCCCCTCTCGAAGCTATGGGAAACACCATATATTTT. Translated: CASSVAPLEAMGNTIYF.

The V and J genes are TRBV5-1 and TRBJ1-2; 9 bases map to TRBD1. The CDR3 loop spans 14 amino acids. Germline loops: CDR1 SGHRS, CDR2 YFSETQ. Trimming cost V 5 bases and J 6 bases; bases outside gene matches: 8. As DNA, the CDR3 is TGCGCCAGCAGTTATAGGACAGGGGCGGATGGCTACACCTTC. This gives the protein CASSYRTGADGYTF. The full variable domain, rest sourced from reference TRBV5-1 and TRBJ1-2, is KAGVTQTPRYLIKTRGQQVTLSCSPISGHRSVSWYQQTPGQGLQFLFEYFSETQRNKGNFPGRFSGRQFSNSRSEMNVSTLELGDSALYLCASSYRTGADGYTFGSGTRLTVV.

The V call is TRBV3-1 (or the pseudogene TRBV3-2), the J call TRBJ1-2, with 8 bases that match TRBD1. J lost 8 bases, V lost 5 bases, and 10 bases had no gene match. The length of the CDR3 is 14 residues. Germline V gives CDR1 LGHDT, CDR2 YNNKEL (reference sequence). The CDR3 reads CASSYTTGEYGYTF. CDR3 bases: TGTGCCAGCAGCTACACGACAGGGGAATACGGCTACACCTTC.

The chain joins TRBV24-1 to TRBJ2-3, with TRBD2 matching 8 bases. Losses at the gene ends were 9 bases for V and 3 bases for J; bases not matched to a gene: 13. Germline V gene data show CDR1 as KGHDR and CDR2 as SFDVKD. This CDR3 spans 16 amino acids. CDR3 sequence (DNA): TGTGCCACCCAACGGGGGGGCCTCAGGAGGACAGATACGCAGTATTTT. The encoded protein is CATQRGGLRRTDTQYF.

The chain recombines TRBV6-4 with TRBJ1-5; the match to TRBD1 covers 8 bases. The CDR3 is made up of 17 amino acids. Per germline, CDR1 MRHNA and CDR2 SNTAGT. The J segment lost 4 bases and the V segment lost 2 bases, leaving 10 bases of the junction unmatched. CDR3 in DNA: TGTGCCAGCAGTGACCACCACCCAGGGGGCTGGAATCAGCCCCAGCATTTT. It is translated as CASSDHHPGGWNQPQHF.

The DNA for the CDR3 is TGTGCCAGCAGCCCATACGACAGGGCATGGGAGACCCAGTACTTC. It codes for CASSPYDRAWETQYF. The chain joins TRBV7-6 to TRBJ2-5; 7 bases fit TRBD1. The V gene's germline CDR1 is SGHVS and CDR2 FNYEAQ. The CDR3 consists of 15 residues. After removal of 5 bases from V and 5 bases from J, the junction contained 11 bases not matched to a gene.

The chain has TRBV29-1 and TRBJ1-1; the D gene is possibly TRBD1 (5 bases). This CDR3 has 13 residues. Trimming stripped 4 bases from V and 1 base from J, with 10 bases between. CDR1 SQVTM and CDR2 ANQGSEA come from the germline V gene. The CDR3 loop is CSVASQGNTEAFF. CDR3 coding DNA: TGCAGCGTTGCAAGTCAGGGGAACACTGAAGCTTTCTTT. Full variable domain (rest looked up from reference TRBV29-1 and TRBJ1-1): SAVISQKPSRDICQRGTSLTIQCQVDSQVTMMFWYRQQPGQSLTLIATANQGSEATYESGFVIDKFPISRPNLTFSTLTVSNMSPEDSSIYLCSVASQGNTEAFFGQGTRLTVV.